Presented here are 31 T cell receptor beta chains from one specimen sequenced in a study of tumor-infiltrating lymphocytes in oesophageal squamous cell carcinoma. TCRdb recomputed calls from the PCR reads with MiXCR, one row per CDR3 protein. The sample includes 15,000 to 20,000 distinct CDR3 sequences, 44% of them seen just once. The sample taken for sequencing was blood. These receptors were obtained from a female donor with esophageal squamous cell carcinoma.

The rearrangement uses TRBV7-2 and TRBJ2-3; 7 nucleotides agree with TRBD1. With the DNA end fitting TRBJ2-5 better, the J assignment may be wrong. CDR1 is SGHTA and CDR2 is FQGNSA in the germline V gene. The CDR3 extends over 16 amino acids. The CDR3 coding sequence is TGTGCCAGCAGCTTATCCGGGACAGAGAGGGGAGAGACCCAGTACTTC. It codes for CASSLSGTERGETQYF.

This clonotype has only a few counts. V is TRBV7-4 and J is TRBJ2-1; tentative D call: TRBD1 (6 bases). Near its end, the DNA agrees better with TRBJ2-7, so the J call may be wrong. CDR1 SGHVT and CDR2 SQSDAQ come from the germline V gene. The CDR3 runs to 13 residues. The CDR3 loop reads CALQGYLSYEQYF. The CDR3 region has the DNA TGTGCCCTACAGGGCTACCTCTCCTACGAGCAGTACTTC.

The gene calls are TRBV7-2 and TRBJ2-1, with D maybe TRBD2 (5 bases). There are 14 residues in the CDR3. Per the germline V gene, CDR1 is SGHTA and CDR2 is FQGNSA. V lost 4 bases, J lost 6 bases, and 13 bases lay in between. The CDR3 spells CASSSKLVSNEQFF. Here the CDR3 DNA reads TGTGCCAGCAGCTCTAAACTAGTGAGCAATGAGCAGTTCTTC.

The table lists this clonotype with many counts. The genes are TRBV10-3 and TRBJ1-5; 7 positions agree with TRBD1. The CDR3 is 15 amino acids. V dropped 6 bases and J dropped 3; count of bases not matched to a gene: 8. Germline V gene data show CDR1 as ENHRY and CDR2 as SYGVKD. Here the CDR3 reads CAISLTGKANQPQHF. DNA of the CDR3: TGTGCCATCAGCCTGACAGGGAAGGCCAATCAGCCCCAGCATTTT.

This clonotype has ten or more counts. The gene calls are TRBV6-2 or TRBV6-3 and TRBJ2-1; 11 nucleotides line up with TRBD2. With V trimmed by 1 base and J by 6 bases, 2 bases remained unmatched. The V gene's germline CDR1 is MNHEY and CDR2 SVGEGT. This CDR3 is built from 15 residues. The DNA for the CDR3 is TGTGCCAGCAGTTACTTAGCGGGGGGGGTCAATGAGCAGTTCTTC. It is translated as CASSYLAGGVNEQFF.

This clonotype was counted once. Lacking the conserved final phenylalanine or tryptophan, this CDR3 likely reflects a read error. The DNA is left out, because the CDR3 cannot be placed on it with certainty; the CDR3 is given as TCRdb lists it. This chain connects TRBV7-9 to TRBJ2-3; the D call of TRBD2 is as the table states it, not checked on the DNA. Germline V gene sequence: CDR1 SEHNR, CDR2 FQNEAQ (reference sequence). The CDR3 spans 17 amino acids, including both terminal residues. CDR3 residues: CASSLGKARKETQYFGP.

The chain joins TRBV7-2 to TRBJ2-1; the D gene is possibly TRBD2 (5 bases). This CDR3 has 13 residues. The germline gives CDR1 SGHTA, CDR2 FQGNSA. Trimming removed 3 bases at V and 8 bases at J, with 11 bases between. CDR3 coding DNA: TGTGCCAGCAGCTTTCGGAGGCGCGATGAGCAGTTCTTC. It translates to CASSFRRRDEQFF.

The chain is built from TRBV12-3 or TRBV12-4 and TRBJ1-2, with 7 bases fitting TRBD1. This CDR3 comprises 14 residues. The ends lost 4 bases at V and 5 bases at J; junction bases unmatched: 7. CDR3 sequence reads: CASSYWAGGYGYTF. CDR3 nucleotides: TGTGCCAGCAGTTATTGGGCAGGGGGATATGGCTACACCTTC.

In its sample, this clonotype was seen once. A much bigger clone sits one base away, suggesting this may be a read error. V is TRBV19 and J is TRBJ1-5, with unresolved D. The V end lost 0 bases, the J end lost 7 bases, and 7 bases lay between the germline ends. CDR3 length: 13 residues. Germline V gene sequence: CDR1 LNHDA, CDR2 SQIVND (reference sequence). CDR3 region: CASSIDRDQPQHF. The CDR3 DNA reads TGTGCCAGTAGTATAGATAGAGACCAGCCCCAGCATTTT.

The chain uses TRBV7-2 and TRBJ1-1, with D perhaps TRBD1 (5 bases). The germline V gene has CDR1 SGHTA and CDR2 FQGNSA. V lost 1 base to trimming and J lost 6 bases, with 9 bases between them. CDR3 size: 13 residues. The CDR3 coding sequence is TGTGCCAGCAGCTTAGGGGGCAGGGCTGAAGCTTTCTTT. It specifies CASSLGGRAEAFF. The whole variable domain, filled in from reference TRBV7-2 and TRBJ1-1, reads GAGVSQSPSNKVTEKGKDVELRCDPISGHTALYWYRQSLGQGLEFLIYFQGNSAPDKSGLPSDRFSAERTGGSVSTLTIQRTQQEDSAVYLCASSLGGRAEAFFGQGTRLTVV.

The chain joins TRBV28 to TRBJ1-2; D gene uncertain. Germline CDR1 is MDHEN and CDR2 is SYDVKM. The CDR3 is 11 residues long. V lost 4 bases and J 8 bases, leaving 8 bases between the germline ends. CDR3 sequence reads: CASSWVGGYTF. In nucleotides, the CDR3 is TGTGCCAGCAGTTGGGTTGGGGGCTACACCTTC.

Remarks on this clonotype: Here the CDR3 omits its conserved ending phenylalanine or tryptophan, so a read error is the likely source. J is TRBJ2-4 and V is TRBV11-2; 13 nucleotides agree with TRBD2. CDR1 SGHAT and CDR2 FQNNGV come from the germline V gene. CDR3 length: 16 residues. Trimming removed 1 base from V and 13 bases from J; junction bases left unmatched: 10. CDR3 DNA sequence: TGTGCCAGCAGCTTAGCCGGAACTAGCGGGGGGGTGGAGCAGTACTTA. It encodes CASSLAGTSGGVEQYL.

J is TRBJ2-3 and V is TRBV11-2; maybe TRBD2 (6 bases). CDR1 and CDR2 from the germline V gene are SGHAT and FQNNGV. V was cut by 4 bases and J by 2 bases, with 13 bases left in between. This CDR3 spans 15 amino acids. The CDR3 DNA reads as TGTGCCAGCAGCTCTGCCGGGAGAAACACAGATACGCAGTATTTT. Translated: CASSSAGRNTDTQYF.

This clonotype was seen a few times. The rearrangement joins TRBV10-3 to TRBJ2-4; TRBD2 is a possible D gene (5 bases). TRBJ2-7 explains the end of the DNA better; the J call may be wrong. There are 13 residues in the CDR3. The germline V gene encodes CDR1 ENHRY and CDR2 SYGVKD. In DNA, the CDR3 is TGTGCCATCAGTCCTTCAACTAGCTACGAGCAGTACTTC. It encodes CAISPSTSYEQYF.

In regard to this clonotype: No conserved phenylalanine or tryptophan is present at the end of the CDR3, so a read error is the likely explanation. It is unclear where the CDR3 begins or ends on the DNA, so no DNA is shown, and the CDR3 is as TCRdb lists it. The gene calls are TRBV7-4 and TRBJ1-1; TRBD1 was called by the table and not checked on the DNA. Germline V lookup: CDR1 SGHVT, CDR2 SQSDAQ. The CDR3 spans 17 amino acids, including both terminal residues. The CDR3 loop is CASSFGRHCLRPSTSVR.

The rearrangement uses TRBV12-3 or TRBV12-4 and TRBJ2-5; weak D call: TRBD2 (6 bases). With the DNA end fitting TRBJ2-7 better, the J assignment may be wrong. This CDR3 has 14 amino acids. The CDR3 region has the DNA TGTGCCAGCAGTTTTGAGACTAGTTCAAACGAGCAGTACTTC. Its translation is CASSFETSSNEQYF.

This clonotype was seen a handful of times. The V gene is TRBV7-8, the J gene TRBJ2-1; D unresolved. Germline values: CDR1 SGHVS, CDR2 FQNEAQ. The V end lost 5 bases, the J end lost 1 base, and 18 bases lay between the germline ends. The CDR3 sequence is 17 residues long. Here the CDR3 DNA reads TGTGCCAGCAGCCTCTTCTTGGGAAGTACATCCTACAATGAGCAGTTCTTC. This codes for CASSLFLGSTSYNEQFF.

This clonotype has only one observation. One end of the junction fails to match germline, which may point to a read error. This chain links TRBV6-2 or TRBV6-3 with TRBJ2-6; D unclear. This CDR3 region has 13 residues. Germline assignment: CDR1 MNHEY and CDR2 SVGEGT. Here the CDR3 DNA reads TGTGCCAGCAGTGGTTCGACGGCCACCGTCCTGACTTTC. It codes for CASSGSTATVLTF.

This sequence joins TRBV11-2 and TRBJ2-4; no firm D call. The J call is uncertain, as TRBJ2-1 better fits the DNA end. This CDR3 is built from 12 residues. Germline V gene lookup returns CDR1 SGHAT and CDR2 FQNNGV. CDR3 coding DNA: TGTGCCAGCAGCTCCTCTCGCAATGAGCAGTTCTTC. Protein sequence: CASSSSRNEQFF.

This chain connects TRBV28 to TRBJ1-2, with TRBD1 matching over 7 bases. Per the germline V gene, CDR1 is MDHEN and CDR2 is SYDVKM. CDR3 length: 15 amino acids. Unmatched junction bases numbered 11, after V lost 6 bases and J lost 4 bases. CDR3 in DNA: TGTGCCAGCAGCGTACCGGCGGCAGGGGGCTATGGCTACACCTTC. Amino acid sequence: CASSVPAAGGYGYTF.

This clonotype was seen only a few times. The chain couples TRBV9 to TRBJ2-1, with no clear D. Germline assignment: CDR1 SGDLS and CDR2 YYNGEE. The V gene lost 0 bases and the J gene lost 5 bases, with 9 bases spanning the gap. There are 14 residues in the CDR3. In DNA form, the CDR3 reads TGTGCCAGCAGCGTAGCAGTCCAGCACAATGAGCAGTTCTTC. Encoded protein: CASSVAVQHNEQFF.

The rearrangement uses TRBV12-3 or TRBV12-4 and TRBJ2-5; possibly TRBD1 for D (5 bases). The tail of the sequence fits TRBJ1-2 better, so the J call may be wrong. The CDR3 consists of 13 residues. This CDR3 reads CASSFSGRSGYTF. DNA for the CDR3: TGTGCCAGCAGTTTTTCAGGGAGAAGTGGCTACACCTTC.

This clonotype came up many times. This chain connects TRBV10-1 to TRBJ1-1; TRBD1 agrees at 12 bases. Germline CDR1 reads WNHNN; CDR2 reads SYGVQD (reference sequence). With V trimmed by 3 bases and J by 1 base, 3 bases remained unmatched. The CDR3 extends over 16 amino acids. The CDR3 here is CASSERDRGPNTEAFF. The CDR3 DNA sequence: TGCGCCAGCAGTGAAAGGGACAGGGGGCCGAACACTGAAGCTTTCTTT.

Many counts were recorded for this clonotype. The genes are TRBV19 and TRBJ1-3; unclear D gene. This CDR3 comprises 15 residues. Germline CDR1 LNHDA, CDR2 SQIVND (reference sequence). V shed 7 bases and J shed 0 bases, with 13 bases lying between them. The chain's CDR3 is CASNRSPGSGNTIYF. DNA of the CDR3: TGTGCCAGTAACAGATCACCGGGCTCTGGAAACACCATATATTTT.

V and J are TRBV18 and TRBJ2-1, with a tentative D call TRBD1 (5 bases). Trimming took off 3 bases at V and 7 bases at J, with 19 bases between the two ends. Germline V gene sequence: CDR1 KGHSH, CDR2 LQKENI. There are 16 residues in the CDR3. The CDR3 nucleotides read TGTGCCAGCTCACCGATGCAAAGGGTAAAGGGGAATGAGCAGTTCTTC. Protein: CASSPMQRVKGNEQFF.

This clonotype was found many times. The chain employs TRBV6-1 and TRBJ1-1, with no clear D. The CDR3 is made up of 13 amino acids. V was shortened by 5 bases and J by 0 bases, with 7 bases between the two germline ends. Germline CDR1 and CDR2: MNHNS and SASEGT. CDR3 in DNA: TGTGCCAGCAGTTCTTCACTGAACACTGAAGCTTTCTTT. This codes for CASSSSLNTEAFF.

This clonotype is medium-sized by share. The CDR3 loop reads CASSLADSLRYTF. In DNA, the CDR3 is TGTGCCAGCAGCTTAGCGGACAGTCTTCGCTACACCTTC. The chain joins TRBV7-9 to TRBJ1-2, with D possibly matching TRBD1 (6 bases). The V gene lost 0 bases and the J gene lost 9 bases, with 11 bases spanning the gap. Germline CDR1 reads SEHNR; CDR2 reads FQNEAQ (reference sequence). The CDR3 is 13 residues long.

V gene TRBV4-1 combines with J gene TRBJ2-1; 9 bases align to TRBD2. This CDR3 spans 15 amino acids. Germline V CDR1 and CDR2: MGHRA, YSYEKL. Losses at the gene ends were 3 bases for V and 6 bases for J; bases not matched to a gene: 6. The chain's CDR3 is CASSHQGLAGNEQFF. The CDR3 nucleotides are TGCGCCAGCAGCCACCAGGGACTAGCCGGCAATGAGCAGTTCTTC.

This chain joins TRBV11-3 and TRBJ2-3; 10 nucleotides agree with TRBD1. The CDR3 runs to 15 residues. CDR1 is SGHNT, CDR2 YENEEA, per germline. V was clipped by 5 bases and J by 3 bases; unmatched bases: 5. The CDR3 DNA follows: TGTGCCAGCAGCAAATGGACAGGGGGGACAGATACGCAGTATTTT. Its translation: CASSKWTGGTDTQYF.

J is TRBJ2-1 and V is TRBV7-6; 7 positions agree with TRBD2. Germline V lookup: CDR1 SGHVS, CDR2 FNYEAQ. This CDR3 has 16 amino acids. V was clipped by 1 base and J by 4 bases; unmatched bases: 7. The DNA of the CDR3 is TGTGCCAGCAGCTTAGGTGGGAGGGCCTCATACAATGAGCAGTTCTTC. Translating it yields CASSLGGRASYNEQFF.

This clonotype has ten or more counts. This chain links TRBV7-3 with TRBJ1-1; 8 bases map to TRBD1. V shed 5 bases and J 4 bases; nucleotides not matched to a gene: 3. The CDR3 totals 13 residues. Germline V gene sequence: CDR1 SGHTA, CDR2 FQGTGA. CDR3 sequence reads: CASSPTGGTEAFF. CDR3 DNA sequence: TGTGCCAGCAGCCCTACAGGGGGCACTGAAGCTTTCTTT.